The present T cell receptor (beta chain) was sequenced within a study of identical twins. Regarding the study as a whole: For out-of-frame beta sequences, excess twin sharing was weaker. Twins shared out-of-frame alpha sequences with excess low generation probability.

Template switching (which added a universal primer site) was used, and cDNA carried unique molecular identifiers. TCRdb redid the calling of the 5' RACE reads with MiXCR, one entry per CDR3 protein. The sample lists some 710,000 distinct CDR3 sequences, roughly 6.2% occurring once. V lost 4 bases, J lost 2 bases, and 8 bases stayed unmatched. This CDR3 region has 15 residues. The germline V gene encodes CDR1 SGHRS and CDR2 YFSETQ. At least ten counts were recorded for this clonotype. Its antigen is currently unknown. The specimen sequenced was naive T cells sorted from blood. This sequence was found in a young man in good health. The chain is built from TRBV5-1 and TRBJ2-7; TRBD2 agrees at 8 bases. DNA of the CDR3: TGCGCCAGCAGCCCTCCGGGACTAGAGACCTACGAGCAGTACTTC. Residues: CASSPPGLETYEQYF.